This T cell receptor (beta chain) emerged from a study of Graves' ophthalmopathy and Graves' hyperthyroidism. Overall study results and limits: Detected in blood as well were most expanded thyroid clonotypes with frequency above 0.001. In separating ophthalmopathy from stable hyperthyroidism, a 13-signature model achieved nearly 90% sensitivity and 81.08% specificity.

Germline V gene sequence: CDR1 MGHDK, CDR2 SYGVNS. V shed 10 bases and J 8 bases; nucleotides not matched to a gene: 3. This CDR3 comprises 11 residues. The authors enrolled newly diagnosed hyperthyroidism patients aged 18 to 65 with under 2 months' duration. About this clonotype itself: Its antigen is undetermined.

Scientists amplified the TCR beta CDR3 regions from RNA transcripts. Second-round multiplex PCR came after first-round RT-PCR with HTBI primers. Using its own MiXCR run on the multiplex PCR reads, TCRdb lists one record per CDR3 protein. Of over a million distinct CDR3 sequences detected, around a third appear once; the ten largest clones hold more than 9.5%. The TCR originated in an adult man with Graves' hyperthyroidism. The sample consisted of peripheral blood or thyroid tissue (not recorded which). The gene calls are TRBV25-1 and TRBJ1-4, with TRBD1 identical over 8 bases. The CDR3 reads CAKQGEEKLFF. CDR3 DNA sequence: TGTGCCAAACAGGGGGAGGAAAAACTGTTTTTT.